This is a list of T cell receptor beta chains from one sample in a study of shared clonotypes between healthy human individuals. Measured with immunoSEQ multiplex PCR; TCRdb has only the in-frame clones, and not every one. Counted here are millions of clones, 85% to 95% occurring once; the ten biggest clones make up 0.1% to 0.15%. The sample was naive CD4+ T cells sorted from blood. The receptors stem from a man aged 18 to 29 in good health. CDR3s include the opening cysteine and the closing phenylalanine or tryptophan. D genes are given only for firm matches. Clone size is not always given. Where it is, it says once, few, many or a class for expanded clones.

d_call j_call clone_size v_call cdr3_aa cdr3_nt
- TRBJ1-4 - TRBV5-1 CASSSLGGHRLEKLFF TGCGCCAGCAGCTCCCTTGGCGGGCACCGCCTTGAAAAACTGTTTTTT
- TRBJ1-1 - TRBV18 CASSPASLGTEAFF TGTGCCAGCTCACCAGCGTCCTTGGGCACTGAAGCTTTCTTT
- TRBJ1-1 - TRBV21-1 CASKGQCGGTEAFF TGTGCCAGCAAGGGCCAATGTGGCGGGACTGAAGCTTTCTTT
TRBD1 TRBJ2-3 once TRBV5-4 CASSAGTGGADTQYF TGTGCCAGCAGCGCTGGGACAGGGGGCGCAGATACGCAGTATTTT
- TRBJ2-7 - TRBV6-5 CASSFSRGSYEQYF TGTGCCAGCAGTTTCAGTAGGGGTTCCTACGAGCAGTACTTC
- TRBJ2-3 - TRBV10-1 CASSEARVTDTQYF TGCGCCAGCAGTGAGGCCAGGGTCACAGATACGCAGTATTTT
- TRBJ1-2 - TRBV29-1 CSVEDPGPNYGYTF TGCAGCGTTGAAGATCCGGGCCCTAACTATGGCTACACCTTC
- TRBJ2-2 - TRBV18 CASSPRIPGTTGELFF TGTGCCAGCTCACCACGAATCCCAGGGACTACCGGGGAGCTGTTTTTT
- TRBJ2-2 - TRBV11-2 CASSSWGGTGELFF TGTGCCAGCAGCTCGTGGGGAGGCACCGGGGAGCTGTTTTTT
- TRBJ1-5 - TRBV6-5 CASSYSNRVNQPQHF TGTGCCAGCAGTTACTCGAACAGGGTCAATCAGCCCCAGCATTTT
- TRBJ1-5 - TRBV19 CASSIASTTSNQPQHF TGTGCCAGTAGTATAGCCAGCACAACAAGCAATCAGCCCCAGCATTTT
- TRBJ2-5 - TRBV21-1 CASSGRRTGGETQYF TGTGCCAGCAGCGGACGCCGGACAGGGGGCGAGACCCAGTACTTC
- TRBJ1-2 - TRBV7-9 CASSPGVYGYTF TGTGCCAGCAGCCCCGGGGTCTATGGCTACACCTTC
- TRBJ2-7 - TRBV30 CAWSVIHSSYEQYF TGTGCCTGGAGTGTGATACATAGCTCCTACGAGCAGTACTTC
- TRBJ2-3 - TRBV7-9 CASSFYRPSTDTQYF TGTGCCAGCAGCTTTTACAGGCCTAGCACAGATACGCAGTATTTT
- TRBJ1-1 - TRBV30 CAWTRDTEAFF TGTGCCTGGACCCGAGACACTGAAGCTTTCTTT
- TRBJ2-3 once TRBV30 CAWSWTFLGRDTQYF TGTGCCTGGAGTTGGACCTTTCTAGGGAGAGATACGCAGTATTTT
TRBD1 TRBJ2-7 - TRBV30 CAWVDRDEQYF TGTGCCTGGGTTGACAGGGACGAGCAGTACTTC
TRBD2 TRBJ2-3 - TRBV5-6 CASSSLAGYTDTQYF TGTGCCAGCAGCTCTCTAGCGGGTTACACAGATACGCAGTATTTT
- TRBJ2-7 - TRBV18 CASSPAHQAAGYEQYF TGTGCCAGCTCACCCGCACATCAGGCGGCAGGCTACGAGCAGTACTTC
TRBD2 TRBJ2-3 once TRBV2 CASSEGLAGPSTDTQYF TGTGCCAGCAGTGAAGGCCTAGCGGGACCTAGCACAGATACGCAGTATTTT
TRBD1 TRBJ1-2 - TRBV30 CAWSLTGGHYGYTF TGTGCCTGGAGTTTAACAGGGGGACACTATGGCTACACCTTC
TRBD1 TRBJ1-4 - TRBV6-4 CASSEPTGGLEKLFF TGTGCCAGCAGTGAACCGACAGGGGGCCTTGAAAAACTGTTTTTT
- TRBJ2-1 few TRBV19 CASMQEPSGNEQFF TGTGCCAGTATGCAGGAGCCTTCGGGGAATGAGCAGTTCTTC
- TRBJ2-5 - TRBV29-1 CSVGEETQYF TGCAGCGTAGGGGAGGAGACCCAGTACTTC
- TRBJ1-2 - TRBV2 CASRAASYGYTF TGTGCCAGCAGAGCCGCTAGCTATGGCTACACCTTC
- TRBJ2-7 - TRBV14 CASTPGGRYEQYF TGTGCCAGCACCCCAGGGGGGAGATACGAGCAGTACTTC
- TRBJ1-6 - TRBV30 CAWSQAPFNSPLHF TGTGCCTGGAGTCAGGCGCCTTTTAATTCACCCCTCCACTTT
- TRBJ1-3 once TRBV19 CASSMRDSGNTIYF TGTGCCAGTAGTATGAGGGACTCTGGAAACACCATATATTTT
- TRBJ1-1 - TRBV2 CASSSRGLRGMNTEAFF TGTGCCAGCAGTTCCAGGGGCCTAAGGGGGATGAACACTGAAGCTTTCTTT
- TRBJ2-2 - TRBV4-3 CASSPVAANTGELFF TGCGCCAGCAGCCCCGTAGCGGCGAACACCGGGGAGCTGTTTTTT
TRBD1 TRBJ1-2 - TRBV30 CAWTWDRGGGYTF TGTGCCTGGACCTGGGACAGGGGAGGCGGCTACACCTTC
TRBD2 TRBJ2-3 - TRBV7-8 CASSLRSSGNLVRDTDTQYF TGTGCCAGCAGCTTGAGGTCTAGCGGGAATTTGGTGCGCGACACAGATACGCAGTATTTT
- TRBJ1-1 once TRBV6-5 CASSYSVGTEAFF TGTGCCAGCAGTTACTCGGTAGGCACTGAAGCTTTCTTT
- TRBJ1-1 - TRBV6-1 CASSEATWLAFF TGTGCCAGCAGTGAAGCCACTTGGCTAGCTTTCTTT
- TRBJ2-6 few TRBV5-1 CASSLGGTGANVLTF TGCGCCAGCAGCTTGGGAGGAACTGGGGCCAACGTCCTGACTTTC
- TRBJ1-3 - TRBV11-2 CASSLAAGSYSGNTIYF TGTGCCAGCAGCTTAGCGGCAGGGAGCTACTCTGGAAACACCATATATTTT
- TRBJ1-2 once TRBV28 CASSLGRGYGYTF TGTGCCAGCAGCCTGGGCAGGGGCTATGGCTACACCTTC
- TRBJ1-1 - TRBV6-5 CASRAGAGSEAFF TGTGCCAGCAGAGCAGGGGCCGGGTCTGAAGCTTTCTTT
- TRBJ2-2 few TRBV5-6 CASSLSGELFF TGTGCCAGCAGCTTATCCGGGGAGCTGTTTTTT
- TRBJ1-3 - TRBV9 CASSVQGAGNTIYF TGTGCCAGCAGCGTGCAGGGAGCTGGAAACACCATATATTTT